This T cell receptor beta chain derives from a study of blood T cell repertoires in COVID-19. About the study: The United States, Italy and Spain were the sources of the acute and convalescent COVID-19 samples.

The protocol was immunoSEQ multiplex PCR, while the TCRdb copy is restricted to in-frame clones and leaves out a portion. The sample records under 75,000 clones, around 67% being singletons. This clone was seen once. This clonotype originated in a woman between 50 and 59 years old with active or convalescent COVID-19. The sample comprised peripheral blood.

This CDR3 reads CASKPTVSGNTIYF. The CDR3 coding sequence is TGTGCCAGCAAGCCGACAGTCTCTGGAAACACCATATATTTT. The chain carries TRBV2 and TRBJ1-3; the D gene is possibly TRBD1 (5 bases). The CDR3 sequence is 14 residues long. CDR1 is SNHLY and CDR2 is FYNNEI in the germline V gene. The V and J ends lost 7 bases and 0 bases respectively, with 10 bases between them.